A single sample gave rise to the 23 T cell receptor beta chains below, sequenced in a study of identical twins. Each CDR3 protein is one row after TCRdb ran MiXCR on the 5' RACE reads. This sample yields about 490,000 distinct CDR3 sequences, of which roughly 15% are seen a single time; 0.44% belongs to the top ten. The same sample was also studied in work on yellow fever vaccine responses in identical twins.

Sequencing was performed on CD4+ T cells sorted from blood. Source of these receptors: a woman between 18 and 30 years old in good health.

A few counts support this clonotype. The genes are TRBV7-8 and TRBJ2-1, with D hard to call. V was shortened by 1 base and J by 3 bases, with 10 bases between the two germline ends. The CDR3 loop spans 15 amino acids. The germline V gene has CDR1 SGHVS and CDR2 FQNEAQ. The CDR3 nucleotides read TGTGCCAGCAGCTTAGTTTCTCCCAACTACAATGAGCAGTTCTTC. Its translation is CASSLVSPNYNEQFF.

Here the CDR3 DNA reads TGCAGTGCTACCGACGAAATGAACACTGAAGCTTTCTTT. This encodes CSATDEMNTEAFF. The chain combines TRBV20-1 with TRBJ1-1; D ambiguous. Germline loops: CDR1 DFQATT, CDR2 SNEGSKA (reference sequence). This CDR3 has 13 amino acids. Trimming took off 4 bases at V and 0 bases at J, with 9 bases between the two ends.

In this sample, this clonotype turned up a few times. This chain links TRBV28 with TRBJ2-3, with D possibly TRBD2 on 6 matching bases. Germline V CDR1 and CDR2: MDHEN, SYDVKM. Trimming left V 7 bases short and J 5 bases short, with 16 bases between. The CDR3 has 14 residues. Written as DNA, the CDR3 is TGTGCCAGCACCGGCGGGGCGGTCTTAGATACGCAGTATTTT. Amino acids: CASTGGAVLDTQYF.

This CDR3 reads CGAPKRTGELFF. In DNA form, the CDR3 reads TGCGGAGCGCCTAAGCGGACCGGGGAGCTGTTTTTT. J is TRBJ2-2 and V is TRBV29-1, with D tentatively TRBD2 (5 bases). CDR1 is SQVTM, CDR2 ANQGSEA, per germline. This CDR3 contains 12 residues.

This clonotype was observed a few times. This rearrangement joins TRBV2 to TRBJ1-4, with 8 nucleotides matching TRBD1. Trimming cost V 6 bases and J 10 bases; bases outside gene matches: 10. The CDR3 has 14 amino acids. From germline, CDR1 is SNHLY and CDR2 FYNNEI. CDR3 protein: CASREGQETGKLFF. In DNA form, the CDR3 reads TGTGCCAGCAGAGAGGGACAGGAGACCGGAAAACTGTTTTTT. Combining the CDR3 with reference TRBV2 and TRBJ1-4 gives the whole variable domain EPEVTQTPSHQVTQMGQEVILRCVPISNHLYFYWYRQILGQKVEFLVSFYNNEISEKSEIFDDQFSVERPDGSNFTLKIRSTKLEDSAMYFCASREGQETGKLFFGSGTQLSVL.

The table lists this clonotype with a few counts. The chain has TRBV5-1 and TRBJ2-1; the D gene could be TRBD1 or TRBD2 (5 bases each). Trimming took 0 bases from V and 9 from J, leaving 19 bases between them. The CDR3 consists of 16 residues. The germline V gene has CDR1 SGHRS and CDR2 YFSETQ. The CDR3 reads CASSLDGTGRVGEQFF. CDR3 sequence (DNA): TGCGCCAGCAGCTTGGATGGGACGGGGCGAGTTGGTGAGCAGTTCTTC.

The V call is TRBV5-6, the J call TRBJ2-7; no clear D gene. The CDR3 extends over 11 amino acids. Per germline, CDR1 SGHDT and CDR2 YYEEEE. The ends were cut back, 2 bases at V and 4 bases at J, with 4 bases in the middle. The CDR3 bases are TGTGCCAGCAGCTTCGAATACGAGCAGTACGTC. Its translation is CASSFEYEQYV.

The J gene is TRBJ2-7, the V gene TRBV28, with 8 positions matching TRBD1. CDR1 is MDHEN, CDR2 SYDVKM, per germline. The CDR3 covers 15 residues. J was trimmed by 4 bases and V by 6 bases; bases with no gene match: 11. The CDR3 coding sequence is TGTGCCAGCAGCACCACCGAAGACAGGGGATACGAGCAGTACTTC. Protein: CASSTTEDRGYEQYF.

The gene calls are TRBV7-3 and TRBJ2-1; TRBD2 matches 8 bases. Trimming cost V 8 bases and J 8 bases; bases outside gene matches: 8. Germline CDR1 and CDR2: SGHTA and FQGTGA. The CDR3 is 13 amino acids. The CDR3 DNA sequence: TGTGCCAGCGGAAAGACTAGCGACGATGAGCAGTTCTTC. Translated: CASGKTSDDEQFF. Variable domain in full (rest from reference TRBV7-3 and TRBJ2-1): GAGVSQTPSNKVTEKGKYVELRCDPISGHTALYWYRQSLGQGPEFLIYFQGTGAADDSGLPNDRFFAVRPEGSVSTLKIQRTERGDSAVYLCASGKTSDDEQFFGPGTRLTVL.

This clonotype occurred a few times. DNA for the CDR3: TGTGCCAGCAGACCGAGACAGGGCGCTGGAAACACCATATATTTT. Translated, it gives CASRPRQGAGNTIYF. This rearrangement joins TRBV6-1 to TRBJ1-3, with TRBD1 identical over 7 bases. The CDR3 runs to 15 residues. Germline V gene lookup returns CDR1 MNHNS and CDR2 SASEGT. V gave up 6 bases and J gave up 2 bases; unmatched junction bases: 7.

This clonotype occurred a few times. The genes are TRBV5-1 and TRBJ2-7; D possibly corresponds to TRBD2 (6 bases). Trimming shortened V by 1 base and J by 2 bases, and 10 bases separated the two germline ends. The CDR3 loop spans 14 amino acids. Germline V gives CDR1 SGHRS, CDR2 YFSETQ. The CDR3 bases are TGCGCCAGCAGCTTGAGGGACTTCACCTACGAGCAGTACTTC. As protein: CASSLRDFTYEQYF.

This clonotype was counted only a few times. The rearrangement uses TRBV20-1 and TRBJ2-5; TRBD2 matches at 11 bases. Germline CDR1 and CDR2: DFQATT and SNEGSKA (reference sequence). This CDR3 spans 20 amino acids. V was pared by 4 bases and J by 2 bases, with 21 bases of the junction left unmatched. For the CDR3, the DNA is TGCAGTGCTAAGGTTTGGGGGGGACACAGACTAGCGGGGCTTCAAGAGACCCAGTACTTC. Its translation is CSAKVWGGHRLAGLQETQYF.

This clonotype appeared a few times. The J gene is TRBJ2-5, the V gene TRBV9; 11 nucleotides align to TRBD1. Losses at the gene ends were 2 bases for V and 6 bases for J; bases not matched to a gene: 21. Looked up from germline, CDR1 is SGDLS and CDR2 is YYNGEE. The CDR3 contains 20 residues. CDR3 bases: TGTGCCAGCAGCGTGGGTGGAGTACCTGGACAGGGGGCCCTAAGTAAGACCCAGTACTTC. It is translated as CASSVGGVPGQGALSKTQYF.

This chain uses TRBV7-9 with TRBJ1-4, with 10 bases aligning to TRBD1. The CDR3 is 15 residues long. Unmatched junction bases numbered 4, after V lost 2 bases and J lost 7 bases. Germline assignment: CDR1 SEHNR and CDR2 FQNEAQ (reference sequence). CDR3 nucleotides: TGTGCCAGCAGCTTAATGGGACAGGGGAGTGAAAAACTGTTTTTT. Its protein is CASSLMGQGSEKLFF.

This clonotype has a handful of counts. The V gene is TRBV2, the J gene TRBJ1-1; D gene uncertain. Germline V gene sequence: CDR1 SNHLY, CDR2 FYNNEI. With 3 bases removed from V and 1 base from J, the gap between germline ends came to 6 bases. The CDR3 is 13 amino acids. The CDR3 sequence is CASSEDANTEAFF. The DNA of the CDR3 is TGTGCCAGCAGTGAGGACGCGAACACTGAAGCTTTCTTT. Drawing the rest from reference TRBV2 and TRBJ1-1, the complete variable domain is EPEVTQTPSHQVTQMGQEVILRCVPISNHLYFYWYRQILGQKVEFLVSFYNNEISEKSEIFDDQFSVERPDGSNFTLKIRSTKLEDSAMYFCASSEDANTEAFFGQGTRLTVV.

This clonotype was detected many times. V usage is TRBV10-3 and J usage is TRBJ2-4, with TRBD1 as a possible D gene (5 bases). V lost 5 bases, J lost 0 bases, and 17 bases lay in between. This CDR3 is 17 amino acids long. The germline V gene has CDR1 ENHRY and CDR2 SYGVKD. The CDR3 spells CAISPRWGDLAKNIQYF. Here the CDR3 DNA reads TGTGCCATCAGTCCCCGGTGGGGCGACCTAGCCAAAAACATTCAGTACTTC.

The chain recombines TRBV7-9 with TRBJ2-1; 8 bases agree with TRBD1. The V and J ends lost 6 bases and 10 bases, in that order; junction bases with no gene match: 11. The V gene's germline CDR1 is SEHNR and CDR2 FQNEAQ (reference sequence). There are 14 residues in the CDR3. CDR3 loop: CASRVPGQVGEQFF. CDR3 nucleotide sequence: TGTGCCAGCAGGGTCCCGGGACAGGTGGGGGAGCAGTTCTTC.

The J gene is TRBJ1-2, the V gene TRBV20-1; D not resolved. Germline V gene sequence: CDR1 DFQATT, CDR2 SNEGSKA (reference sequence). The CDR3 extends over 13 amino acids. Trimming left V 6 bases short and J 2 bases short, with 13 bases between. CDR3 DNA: TGCAGTGCACCCCCGGCGGCAAACTATGGCTACACCTTC. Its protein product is CSAPPAANYGYTF.

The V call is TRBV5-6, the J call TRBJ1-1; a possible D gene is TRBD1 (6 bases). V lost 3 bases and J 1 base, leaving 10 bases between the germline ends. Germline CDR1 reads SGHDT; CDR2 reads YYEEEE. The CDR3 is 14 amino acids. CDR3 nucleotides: TGTGCCAGCAGCTGGGGGGCTTCGAACACTGAAGCTTTCTTT. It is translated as CASSWGASNTEAFF.

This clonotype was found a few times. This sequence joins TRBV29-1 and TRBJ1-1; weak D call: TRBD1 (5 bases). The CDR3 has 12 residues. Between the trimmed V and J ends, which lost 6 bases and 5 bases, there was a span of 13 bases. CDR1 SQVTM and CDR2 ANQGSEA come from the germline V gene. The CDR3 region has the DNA TGCAGCGTGGTACGGGGGGGGACTGAAGCTTTCTTT. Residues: CSVVRGGTEAFF. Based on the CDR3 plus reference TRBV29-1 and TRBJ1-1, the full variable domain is SAVISQKPSRDICQRGTSLTIQCQVDSQVTMMFWYRQQPGQSLTLIATANQGSEATYESGFVIDKFPISRPNLTFSTLTVSNMSPEDSSIYLCSVVRGGTEAFFGQGTRLTVV.

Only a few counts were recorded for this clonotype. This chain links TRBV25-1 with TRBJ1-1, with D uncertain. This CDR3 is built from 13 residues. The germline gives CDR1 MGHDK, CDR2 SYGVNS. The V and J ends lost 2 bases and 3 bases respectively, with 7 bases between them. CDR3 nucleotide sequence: TGTGCCAGCAGTGAAATGGGCGACACTGAAGCTTTCTTT. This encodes CASSEMGDTEAFF.

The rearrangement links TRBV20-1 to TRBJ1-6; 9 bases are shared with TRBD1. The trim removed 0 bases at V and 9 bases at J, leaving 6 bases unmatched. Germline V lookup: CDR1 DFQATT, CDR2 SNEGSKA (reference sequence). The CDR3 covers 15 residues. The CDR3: CSARDGTGFISPLHF. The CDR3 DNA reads TGCAGTGCTAGAGATGGGACAGGGTTTATTTCACCCCTCCACTTT.

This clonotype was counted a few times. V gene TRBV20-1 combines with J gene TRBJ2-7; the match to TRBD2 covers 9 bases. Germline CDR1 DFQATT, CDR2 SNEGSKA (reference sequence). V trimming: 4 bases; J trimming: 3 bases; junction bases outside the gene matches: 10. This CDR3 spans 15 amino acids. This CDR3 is CSAKGATSGHYEQYV. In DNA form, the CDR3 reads TGCAGTGCTAAGGGGGCGACTAGCGGACACTACGAGCAGTACGTC.